The T cell receptor beta chain under discussion was sequenced for a study of blood T cell repertoires in COVID-19. Whole-study context: T cells, B-cell-depleted T cells, or PBMCs supplied cDNA or gDNA.

Original analysis: Reference gene primer amplification gave estimated nucleated cell counts. Libraries were prepared by immunoSEQ multiplex PCR; TCRdb keeps only in-frame clonotypes and omits some of them. D and trimming come from the DNA, and the V and J calls and clone size come from that table. The table includes roughly 250,000 clones, around 90% detected once. Individuals drawn from under 30 US areas were about 18 to 100 years old. Trimming took 0 bases from V and 0 from J, leaving 14 bases between them. The germline V gene encodes CDR1 MGHRA and CDR2 YSYEKL. The CDR3 has 17 amino acids. The TCR was taken from a woman aged 25 to 39 with acute COVID-19. This chain connects TRBV4-1 to TRBJ1-1; no clear D gene. Sample: PBMCs or T cells enriched from blood (not recorded which). In nucleotides, the CDR3 is TGCGCCAGCAGCCAAGATTGGTCCCCACGGGTGAACACTGAAGCTTTCTTT. Encoded protein: CASSQDWSPRVNTEAFF.